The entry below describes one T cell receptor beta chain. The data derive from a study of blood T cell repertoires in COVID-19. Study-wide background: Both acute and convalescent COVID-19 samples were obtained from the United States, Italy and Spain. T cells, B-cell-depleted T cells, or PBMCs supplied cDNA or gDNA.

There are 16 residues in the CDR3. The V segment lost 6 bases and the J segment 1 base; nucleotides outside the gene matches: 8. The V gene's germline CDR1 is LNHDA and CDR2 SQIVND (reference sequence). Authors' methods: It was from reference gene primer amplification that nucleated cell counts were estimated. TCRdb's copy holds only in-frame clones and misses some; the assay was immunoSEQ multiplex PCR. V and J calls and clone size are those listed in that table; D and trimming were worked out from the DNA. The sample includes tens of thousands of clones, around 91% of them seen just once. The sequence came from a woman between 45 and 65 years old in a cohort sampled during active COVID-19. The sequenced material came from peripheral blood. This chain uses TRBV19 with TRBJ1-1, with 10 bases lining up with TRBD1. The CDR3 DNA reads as TGTGCCAGTAGCCCGACAGGGGGCCTGGGGAACACTGAAGCTTTCTTT. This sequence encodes CASSPTGGLGNTEAFF.